This TCR beta chain was documented in a study of monozygotic twins with cystic fibrosis. Study background: Library input was around 3.2 micrograms of fragmented DNA, with roughly 14 PCR cycles.

Comment on this clone: Its antigen is currently unknown.

Whole-study results and caveats: Age, concordance and disease severity did not associate with shared CDR3 numbers. J usage was most co-twin-similar in 8 of 16 pairs, V in 13. Monozygotic CF twin pairs shared significantly more nucleotide-identical clonotypes than unrelated CF individuals did.

Using immunoSEQ multiplex PCR, the repertoire was profiled, and TCRdb retains in-frame clones only, with some absent. The profile shows roughly 15,000 clones, around 93% of them singletons. The germline gives CDR1 SGHTA, CDR2 FQGNSA. The CDR3 is 15 amino acids. With 5 bases removed from V and 1 base from J, the gap between germline ends came to 12 bases. Sequenced sample: blood. This chain uses TRBV7-2 with TRBJ1-3; D is perhaps TRBD1 (6 bases). The receptor was isolated from a girl aged 2-9 years with cystic fibrosis. The CDR3 nucleotides read TGTGCCAGCAGCCTCAGGGGAGGATCTGGAAACACCATATATTTT. It specifies CASSLRGGSGNTIYF.